This TCR beta chain comes out of a study of T cell changes during pregnancy in multiple sclerosis. CDR1 and CDR2 from the germline V gene are SEHNR and FQNEAQ (reference sequence). The V end lost 5 bases, the J end lost 1 base, and 8 bases lay between the germline ends. The CDR3 runs to 13 residues. Using immunoSEQ multiplex PCR, the repertoire was profiled, and TCRdb retains in-frame clones only, with some absent. The sample holds about 32,000 clones, approximately 89% seen once. The chain combines TRBV7-9 with TRBJ2-5; no clear D gene. The sequences come from CD8+ T cells from peripheral blood mononuclear cells, collected in the first trimester of pregnancy. The TCR was taken from a female donor with multiple sclerosis, enrolled in a pregnancy study. CDR3 amino acids: CASSPAIQETQYF. The DNA of the CDR3 is TGTGCCAGCAGCCCAGCGATCCAAGAGACCCAGTACTTC.